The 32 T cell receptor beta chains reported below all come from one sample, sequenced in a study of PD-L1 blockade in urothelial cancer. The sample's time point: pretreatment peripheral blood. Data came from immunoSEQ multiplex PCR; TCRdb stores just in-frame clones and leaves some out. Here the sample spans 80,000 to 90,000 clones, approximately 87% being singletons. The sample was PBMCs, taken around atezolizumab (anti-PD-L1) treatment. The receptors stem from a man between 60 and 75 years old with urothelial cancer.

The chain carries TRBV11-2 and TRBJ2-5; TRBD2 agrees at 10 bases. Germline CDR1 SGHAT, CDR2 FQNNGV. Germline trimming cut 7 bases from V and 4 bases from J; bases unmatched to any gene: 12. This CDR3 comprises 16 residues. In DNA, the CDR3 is TGTGCCAGCACCAAGCTAGGGAGCGGGGGGGGAGAGACCCAGTACTTC. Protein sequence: CASTKLGSGGGETQYF.

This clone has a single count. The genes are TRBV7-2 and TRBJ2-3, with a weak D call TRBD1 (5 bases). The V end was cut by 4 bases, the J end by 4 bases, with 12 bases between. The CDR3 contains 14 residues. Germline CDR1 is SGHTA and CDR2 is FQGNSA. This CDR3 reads CASSSPGWADTQYF. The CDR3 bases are TGTGCCAGCAGCTCCCCAGGGTGGGCAGATACGCAGTATTTT.

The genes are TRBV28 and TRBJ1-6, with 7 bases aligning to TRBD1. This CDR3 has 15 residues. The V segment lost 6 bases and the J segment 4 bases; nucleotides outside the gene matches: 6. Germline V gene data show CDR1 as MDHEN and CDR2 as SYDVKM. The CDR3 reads CASSRVDRYNSPLHF. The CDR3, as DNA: TGTGCCAGCAGCCGAGTGGACAGGTATAATTCACCCCTCCACTTT.

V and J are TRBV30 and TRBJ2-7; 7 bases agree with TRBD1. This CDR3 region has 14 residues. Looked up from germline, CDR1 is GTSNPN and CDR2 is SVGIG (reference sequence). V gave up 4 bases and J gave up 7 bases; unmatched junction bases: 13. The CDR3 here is CAWTEGTVFEEQYF. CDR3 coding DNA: TGTGCCTGGACCGAGGGGACAGTCTTTGAGGAGCAGTACTTC.

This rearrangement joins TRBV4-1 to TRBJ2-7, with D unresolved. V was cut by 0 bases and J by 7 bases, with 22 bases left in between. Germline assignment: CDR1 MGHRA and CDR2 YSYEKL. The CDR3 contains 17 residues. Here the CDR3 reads CASSQESYPPSPGEQYF. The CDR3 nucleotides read TGCGCCAGCAGCCAAGAAAGTTACCCACCTTCACCCGGGGAGCAGTACTTC.

The CDR3 region has the DNA TGCGCCACTACATGGAGGGGTACCGGGGAGCTGTTTTTT. Its translation: CATTWRGTGELFF. The chain recombines TRBV10-2 with TRBJ2-2; possible D gene TRBD2, 6 bases. The CDR3 has 13 amino acids. Germline loops: CDR1 WSHSY, CDR2 SAAADI. V lost 10 bases and J 5 bases, leaving 14 bases between the germline ends.

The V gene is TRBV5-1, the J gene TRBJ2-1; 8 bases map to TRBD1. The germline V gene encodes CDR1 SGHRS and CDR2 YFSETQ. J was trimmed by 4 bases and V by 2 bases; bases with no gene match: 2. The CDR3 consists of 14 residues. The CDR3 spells CASSLGTGYNEQFF. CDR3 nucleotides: TGCGCCAGCAGCTTAGGGACAGGATACAATGAGCAGTTCTTC.

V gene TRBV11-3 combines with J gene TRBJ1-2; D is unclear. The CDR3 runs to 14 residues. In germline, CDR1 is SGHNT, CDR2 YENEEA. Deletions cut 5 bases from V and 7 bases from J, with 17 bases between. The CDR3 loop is CASSPGEGLSGYTF. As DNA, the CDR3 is TGTGCCAGCAGCCCCGGTGAGGGCCTCTCTGGCTACACCTTC.

The CDR3 DNA is TGTGCCAGCAGTTACTCGAAACAGGGGGGTGAAAAACTGTTTTTT. It is translated as CASSYSKQGGEKLFF. The V gene is TRBV6-5, the J gene TRBJ1-4; 8 nucleotides agree with TRBD1. Germline CDR1 and CDR2: MNHEY and SVGAGI. This CDR3 is built from 15 residues. With V trimmed by 0 bases and J by 7 bases, 4 bases remained unmatched.

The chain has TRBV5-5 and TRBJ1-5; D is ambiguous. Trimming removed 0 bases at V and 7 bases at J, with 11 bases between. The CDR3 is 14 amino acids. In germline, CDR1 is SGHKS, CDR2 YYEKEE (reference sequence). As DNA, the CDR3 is TGTGCCAGCAGCTTGGGGGCGAGTGAGCAGCCCCAGCATTTT. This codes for CASSLGASEQPQHF. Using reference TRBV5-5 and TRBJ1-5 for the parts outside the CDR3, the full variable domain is DAGVTQSPTHLIKTRGQQVTLRCSPISGHKSVSWYQQVLGQGPQFIFQYYEKEERGRGNFPDRFSARQFPNYSSELNVNALLLGDSALYLCASSLGASEQPQHFGDGTRLSIL.

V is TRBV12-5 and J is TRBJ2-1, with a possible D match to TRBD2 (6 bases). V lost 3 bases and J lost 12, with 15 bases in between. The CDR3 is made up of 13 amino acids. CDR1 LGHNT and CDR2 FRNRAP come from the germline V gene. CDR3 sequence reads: CASGFGRGSLQFF. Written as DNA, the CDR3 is TGTGCTAGTGGTTTCGGGCGGGGCAGTCTGCAGTTCTTC.

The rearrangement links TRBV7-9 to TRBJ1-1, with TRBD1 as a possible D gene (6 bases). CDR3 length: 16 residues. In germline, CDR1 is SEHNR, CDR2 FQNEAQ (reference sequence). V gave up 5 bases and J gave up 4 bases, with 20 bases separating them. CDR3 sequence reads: CASSPPGGLGGTEAFF. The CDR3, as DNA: TGTGCCAGCAGCCCCCCGGGGGGCCTTGGCGGCACTGAAGCTTTCTTT. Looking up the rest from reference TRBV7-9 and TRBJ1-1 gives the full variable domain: DTGVSQNPRHKITKRGQNVTFRCDPISEHNRLYWYRQTLGQGPEFLTYFQNEAQLEKSRLLSDRFSAERPKGSFSTLEIQRTEQGDSAMYLCASSPPGGLGGTEAFFGQGTRLTVV.

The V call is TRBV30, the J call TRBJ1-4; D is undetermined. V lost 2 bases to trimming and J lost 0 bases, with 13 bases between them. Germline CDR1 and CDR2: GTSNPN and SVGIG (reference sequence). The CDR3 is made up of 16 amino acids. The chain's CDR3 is CAWSSGLQSTNEKLFF. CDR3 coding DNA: TGTGCCTGGAGTTCCGGCCTACAGTCAACTAATGAAAAACTGTTTTTT.

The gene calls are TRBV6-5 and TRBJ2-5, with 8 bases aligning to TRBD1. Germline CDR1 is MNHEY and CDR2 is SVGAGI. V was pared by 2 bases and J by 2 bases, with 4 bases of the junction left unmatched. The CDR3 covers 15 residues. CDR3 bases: TGTGCCAGCAGTTACGGACAGGGACTTCAAGAGACCCAGTACTTC. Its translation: CASSYGQGLQETQYF.

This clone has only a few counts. CDR3 sequence (DNA): TGTGCCAGCAGTGGCTGGGACAGGGGTCGCCTAAAAGCTTTCTTT. This sequence encodes CASSGWDRGRLKAFF. The rearrangement links TRBV6-1 to TRBJ1-1, with 10 bases that match TRBD1. The CDR3 covers 15 residues. The V gene's germline CDR1 is MNHNS and CDR2 SASEGT. With V trimmed by 4 bases and J by 9 bases, 11 bases remained unmatched.

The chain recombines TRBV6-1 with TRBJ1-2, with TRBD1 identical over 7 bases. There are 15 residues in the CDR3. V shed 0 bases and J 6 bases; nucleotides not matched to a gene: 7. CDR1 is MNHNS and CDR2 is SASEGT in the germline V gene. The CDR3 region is CASSEARDRVNGYTF. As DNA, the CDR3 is TGTGCCAGCAGTGAAGCAAGAGACAGGGTTAATGGCTACACCTTC.

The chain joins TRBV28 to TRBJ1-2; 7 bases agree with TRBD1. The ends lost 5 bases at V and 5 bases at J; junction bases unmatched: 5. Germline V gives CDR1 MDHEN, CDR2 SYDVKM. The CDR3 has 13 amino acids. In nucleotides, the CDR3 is TGTGCCAGCAGTCCCCAGACAGGGTATGGCTACACCTTC. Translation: CASSPQTGYGYTF.

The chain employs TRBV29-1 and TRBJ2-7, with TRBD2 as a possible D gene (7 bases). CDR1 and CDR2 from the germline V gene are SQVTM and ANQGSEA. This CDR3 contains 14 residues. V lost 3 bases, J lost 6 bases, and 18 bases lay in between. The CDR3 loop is CSVEVGGASGEQYF. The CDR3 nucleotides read TGCAGCGTTGAGGTGGGGGGGGCGAGTGGCGAGCAGTACTTC.

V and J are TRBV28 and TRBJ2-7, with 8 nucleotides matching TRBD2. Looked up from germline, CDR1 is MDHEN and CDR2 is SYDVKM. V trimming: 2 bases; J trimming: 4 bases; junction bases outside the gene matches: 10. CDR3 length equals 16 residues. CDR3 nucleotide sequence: TGTGCCAGCAGTTTAACCCCCTCGACTAGCGTATACGAGCAGTACTTC. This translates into CASSLTPSTSVYEQYF.

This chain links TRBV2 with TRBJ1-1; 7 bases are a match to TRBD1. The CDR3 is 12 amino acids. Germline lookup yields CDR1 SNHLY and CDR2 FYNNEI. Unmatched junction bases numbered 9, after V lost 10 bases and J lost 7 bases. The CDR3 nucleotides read TGTGCCACCACGACAGGGTTTGTTGAAGCTTTCTTT. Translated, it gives CATTTGFVEAFF. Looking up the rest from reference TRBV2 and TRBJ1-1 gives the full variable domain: EPEVTQTPSHQVTQMGQEVILRCVPISNHLYFYWYRQILGQKVEFLVSFYNNEISEKSEIFDDQFSVERPDGSNFTLKIRSTKLEDSAMYFCATTTGFVEAFFGQGTRLTVV.

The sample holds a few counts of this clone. The DNA for the CDR3 is TGTGCCTACCACAGGGCTGAAGCTTTCTTT. Amino acids: CAYHRAEAFF. The V gene is TRBV30, the J gene TRBJ1-1, with D maybe TRBD1 (6 bases). The CDR3 consists of 10 residues. Per the germline V gene, CDR1 is GTSNPN and CDR2 is SVGIG (reference sequence). Trimming cost V 7 bases and J 6 bases, with 9 bases left between them.

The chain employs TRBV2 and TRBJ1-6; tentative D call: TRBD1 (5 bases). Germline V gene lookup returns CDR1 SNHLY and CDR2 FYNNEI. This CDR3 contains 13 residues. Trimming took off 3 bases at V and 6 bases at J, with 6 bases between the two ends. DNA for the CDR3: TGTGCCAGCAGTGACAGGGCTAATTCACCCCTCCACTTT. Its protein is CASSDRANSPLHF.

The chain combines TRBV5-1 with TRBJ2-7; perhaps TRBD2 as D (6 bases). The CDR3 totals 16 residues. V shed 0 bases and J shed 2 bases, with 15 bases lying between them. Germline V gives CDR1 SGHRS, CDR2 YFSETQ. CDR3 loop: CASSLGTRRGTYEQYF. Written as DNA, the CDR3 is TGCGCCAGCAGCTTGGGTACACGGAGGGGAACCTACGAGCAGTACTTC.

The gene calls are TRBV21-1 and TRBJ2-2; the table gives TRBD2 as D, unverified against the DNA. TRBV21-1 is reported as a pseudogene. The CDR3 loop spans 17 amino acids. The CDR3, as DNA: TGTGCCAGCGGAATGCTAGCGGGAGGAGAAGACACCGGGGAGCTGTTTTTT. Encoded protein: CASGMLAGGEDTGELFF.

The CDR3 here is CASSVEGGTYGYTF. CDR3 in DNA: TGTGCCAGCAGCGTAGAAGGCGGGACCTATGGCTACACCTTC. The chain links TRBV9 to TRBJ1-2; D possibly corresponds to TRBD1 (5 bases). Trimming removed 0 bases from V and 4 bases from J, with 10 bases in between. Per the germline V gene, CDR1 is SGDLS and CDR2 is YYNGEE. This CDR3 is 14 amino acids long. The whole variable domain, filled in from reference TRBV9 and TRBJ1-2, reads DSGVTQTPKHLITATGQRVTLRCSPRSGDLSVYWYQQSLDQGLQFLIQYYNGEERAKGNILERFSAQQFPDLHSELNLSSLELGDSALYFCASSVEGGTYGYTFGSGTRLTVV.

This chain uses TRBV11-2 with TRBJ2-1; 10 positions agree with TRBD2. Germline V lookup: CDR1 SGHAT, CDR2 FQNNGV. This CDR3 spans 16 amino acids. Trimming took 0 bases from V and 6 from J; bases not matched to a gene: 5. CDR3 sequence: CASSLERAGGGNEQFF. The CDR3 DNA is TGTGCCAGCAGCTTAGAAAGAGCGGGAGGGGGCAATGAGCAGTTCTTC.

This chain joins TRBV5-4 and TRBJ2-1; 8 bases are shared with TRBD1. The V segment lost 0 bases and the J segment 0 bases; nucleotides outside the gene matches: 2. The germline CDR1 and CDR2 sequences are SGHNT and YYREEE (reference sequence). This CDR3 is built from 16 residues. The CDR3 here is CASSLGDRSSYNEQFF. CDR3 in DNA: TGTGCCAGCAGCTTGGGGGACAGGTCCTCCTACAATGAGCAGTTCTTC.

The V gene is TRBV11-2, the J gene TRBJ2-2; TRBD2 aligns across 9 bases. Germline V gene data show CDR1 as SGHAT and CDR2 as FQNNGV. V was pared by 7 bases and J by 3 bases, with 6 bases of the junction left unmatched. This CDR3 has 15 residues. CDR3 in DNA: TGTGCCAGCACCCCTAGCGGGACGCACACCGGGGAGCTGTTTTTT. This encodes CASTPSGTHTGELFF.

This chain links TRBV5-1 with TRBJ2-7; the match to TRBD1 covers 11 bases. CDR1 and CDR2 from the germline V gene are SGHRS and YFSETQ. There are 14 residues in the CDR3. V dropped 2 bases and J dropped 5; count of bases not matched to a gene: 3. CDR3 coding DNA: TGCGCCAGCAGCTTAGGACAGGGGGCGAACGAGCAGTACTTC. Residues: CASSLGQGANEQYF.

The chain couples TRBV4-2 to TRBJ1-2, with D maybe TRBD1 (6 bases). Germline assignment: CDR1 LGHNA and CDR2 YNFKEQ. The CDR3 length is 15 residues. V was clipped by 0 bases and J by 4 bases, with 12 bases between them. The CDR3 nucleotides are TGTGCCAGCAGCCAAGAGGGGGCCGGCTCCTATGGCTACACCTTC. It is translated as CASSQEGAGSYGYTF.

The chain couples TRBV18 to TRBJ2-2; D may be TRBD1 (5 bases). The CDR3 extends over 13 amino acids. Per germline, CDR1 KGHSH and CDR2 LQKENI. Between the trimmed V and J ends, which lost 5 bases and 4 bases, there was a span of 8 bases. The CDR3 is CASSVGVTGELFF. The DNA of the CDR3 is TGTGCCAGCTCAGTAGGGGTCACCGGGGAGCTGTTTTTT.

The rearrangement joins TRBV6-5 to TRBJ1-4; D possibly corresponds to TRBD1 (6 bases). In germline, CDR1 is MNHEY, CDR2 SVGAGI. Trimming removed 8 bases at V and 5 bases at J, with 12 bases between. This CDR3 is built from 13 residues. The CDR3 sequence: CASAGTWNEKLFF. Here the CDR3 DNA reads TGTGCCAGCGCCGGGACATGGAATGAAAAACTGTTTTTT.